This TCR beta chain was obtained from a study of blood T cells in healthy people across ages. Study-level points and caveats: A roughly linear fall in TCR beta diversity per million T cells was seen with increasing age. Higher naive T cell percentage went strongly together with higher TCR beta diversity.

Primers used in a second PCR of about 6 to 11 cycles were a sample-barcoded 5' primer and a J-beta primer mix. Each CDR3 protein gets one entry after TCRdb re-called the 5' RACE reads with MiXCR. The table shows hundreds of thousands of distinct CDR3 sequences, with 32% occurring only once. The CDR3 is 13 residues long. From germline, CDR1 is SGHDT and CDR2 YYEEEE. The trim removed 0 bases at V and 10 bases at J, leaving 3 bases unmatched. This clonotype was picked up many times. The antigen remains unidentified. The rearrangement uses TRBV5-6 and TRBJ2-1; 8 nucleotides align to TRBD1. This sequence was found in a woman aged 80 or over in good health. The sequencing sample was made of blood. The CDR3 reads CASSLDQGAEQFF. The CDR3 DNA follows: TGTGCCAGCAGCTTGGATCAGGGGGCCGAGCAGTTCTTC.